A single sample is the source of the 22 T cell receptor beta chains below, sequenced in a study of T cells in Graves' hyperthyroidism and ophthalmopathy (dated by TCRdb to between 2017 and 2020). Library preparation used multiplex PCR. The data were produced on an Illumina HiSeq 2000. TCR beta CDR3 regions were amplified from RNA transcripts. The first round of RT-PCR for the TCR CDR3 was performed with the HTBI primer set and the Qiagen OneStep RT-PCR kit. TCRdb passed the public sequencing reads through fastp at Q25 and MiXCR, retaining productive beta sequences. Here each entry gathers all rows of one CDR3 protein and keeps the most common genes and DNA. The sample table holds 100,000 to 140,000 distinct CDR3 sequences, of which about 15% were seen once. About 44% of the sample lies in the top ten. Sequences were obtained from blood. Receptors were obtained from a woman aged 45-60 years with Graves' hyperthyroidism.

The gene calls are TRBV5-1 and TRBJ2-7, with 9 bases fitting TRBD2. The length of the CDR3 is 13 residues. Germline-derived CDR1 and CDR2 are SGHRS and YFSETQ. J was trimmed by 3 bases and V by 2 bases; bases with no gene match: 0. This chain's CDR3 is CASSLLAGYEQYF. For the CDR3, the DNA is TGCGCCAGCAGCTTACTAGCGGGCTACGAGCAGTACTTC.

At least ten counts were recorded for this clonotype. The V and J genes are TRBV24-1 and TRBJ2-2; TRBD1 matches 8 bases. V was pared by 3 bases and J by 2 bases, with 7 bases of the junction left unmatched. In germline, CDR1 is KGHDR, CDR2 SFDVKD. This CDR3 has 17 amino acids. The CDR3: CATSDPLGQDNTGELFF. The CDR3 DNA reads as TGTGCCACCAGTGATCCCCTGGGACAGGATAACACCGGGGAGCTGTTTTTT.

This clonotype was counted ten times or more. The CDR3 protein is CASSATGQGVPYEQYF. DNA for the CDR3: TGTGCCAGCAGCGCTACCGGACAGGGAGTACCCTACGAGCAGTACTTC. This chain uses TRBV7-9 with TRBJ2-7, with 8 bases that match TRBD1. The germline CDR1 and CDR2 sequences are SEHNR and FQNEAQ (reference sequence). V dropped 5 bases and J dropped 2; count of bases not matched to a gene: 11. This CDR3 spans 16 amino acids.

The table lists this clonotype with many counts. The V gene is TRBV24-1, the J gene TRBJ2-1, with 8 bases that match TRBD2. The junction had 10 bases not matched to a gene; V was cut back by 10 bases and J by 9 bases. This CDR3 is 13 amino acids long. Germline V gene data show CDR1 as KGHDR and CDR2 as SFDVKD. The CDR3 nucleotides are TGTGCCACGTCGGGACTAGGGAGAAGTGAGCAGTTCTTC. Its protein is CATSGLGRSEQFF.

This chain uses TRBV11-2 with TRBJ2-2, with D unresolved. Germline V gives CDR1 SGHAT, CDR2 FQNNGV. This CDR3 region has 11 residues. With 5 bases removed from V and 8 bases from J, the gap between germline ends came to 6 bases. CDR3 sequence reads: CASSPAGELFF. For the CDR3, the DNA is TGTGCCAGCAGCCCCGCGGGGGAGCTGTTTTTT.

This rearrangement joins TRBV27 to TRBJ2-1, with 10 nucleotides matching TRBD2. The V and J ends lost 6 bases and 7 bases, in that order; junction bases with no gene match: 18. CDR1 MNHEY and CDR2 SMNVEV come from the germline V gene (reference sequence). This CDR3 is built from 18 residues. The CDR3 nucleotides are TGTGCCAGCAGCCCGACCCTTTACCAGCTAGCGGGAGTAAATGAGCAGTTCTTC. Amino acids: CASSPTLYQLAGVNEQFF.

Only a few counts were recorded for this clonotype. The genes are TRBV29-1 and TRBJ2-2, with D perhaps TRBD1 or TRBD2 (5 bases each). V lost 8 bases and J 3 bases, leaving 13 bases between the germline ends. Germline V lookup: CDR1 SQVTM, CDR2 ANQGSEA. The CDR3 has 13 residues. CDR3 loop: CSSRDGYTGELFF. CDR3 sequence (DNA): TGCAGCTCAAGGGACGGCTACACCGGGGAGCTGTTTTTT.

J is TRBJ1-4 and V is TRBV6-1; 10 bases line up with TRBD1. Germline trimming cut 6 bases from V and 7 bases from J; bases unmatched to any gene: 8. Germline-derived CDR1 and CDR2 are MNHNS and SASEGT. This CDR3 is 15 amino acids long. As DNA, the CDR3 is TGTGCCAGCAGACCGGACAGGGGGTTGGGTGAAAAACTGTTTTTT. It codes for CASRPDRGLGEKLFF.

The gene calls are TRBV28 and TRBJ1-2; the match to TRBD1 covers 12 bases. CDR1 MDHEN and CDR2 SYDVKM come from the germline V gene. V lost 6 bases, J lost 4 bases, and 3 bases stayed unmatched. This CDR3 contains 14 residues. In DNA form, the CDR3 reads TGTGCCAGCAGAGGGACAGGGGGCCTCTATGGCTACACCTTC. The encoded protein is CASRGTGGLYGYTF.

This sequence joins TRBV27 and TRBJ2-7; 8 nucleotides match TRBD2. The V gene end was trimmed by 6 bases and the J gene end by 2 bases; junction bases not matched to a gene: 6. The CDR3 has 14 amino acids. CDR1 and CDR2 (germline): MNHEY, SMNVEV (reference sequence). The CDR3, as DNA: TGTGCCAGCAGCTCGGGACTAGAACCCTACGAGCAGTACTTC. Translation gives CASSSGLEPYEQYF.

This clonotype was detected only a few times. The junction shows a germline mismatch at one end, possibly a read error. The V gene is TRBV19, the J gene TRBJ2-1, with D maybe TRBD1 (5 bases). The CDR3 totals 15 residues. Per the germline V gene, CDR1 is LNHDA and CDR2 is SQIVND (reference sequence). The CDR3 nucleotides are TGTGCCAGTAGTATAGGCAGGGCCCTGTACAATGAGCAGCTCTTC. This translates into CASSIGRALYNEQLF.

The chain combines TRBV2 with TRBJ2-5, with no clear D. The CDR3 extends over 12 amino acids. Trimming took off 7 bases at V and 1 base at J, with 7 bases between the two ends. Germline CDR1 SNHLY, CDR2 FYNNEI. The CDR3 coding sequence is TGTGCCAGCAATGACCCCCAAGAGACCCAGTACTTC. Translation: CASNDPQETQYF.

This sequence joins TRBV6-1 and TRBJ1-5, with a weak D call TRBD1 (6 bases). V was shortened by 2 bases and J by 2 bases, with 10 bases between the two germline ends. Per the germline V gene, CDR1 is MNHNS and CDR2 is SASEGT. The CDR3 runs to 15 residues. CDR3 amino acids: CASSEMAGGNQPQHF. Written as DNA, the CDR3 is TGTGCCAGCAGTGAAATGGCAGGGGGCAATCAGCCCCAGCATTTT.

This clonotype has more than one count but fewer than ten. Compared with germline, one end of the junction differs, possibly owing to a read error. V usage is TRBV20-1 and J usage is TRBJ2-1, with 10 bases aligning to TRBD2. The germline CDR1 and CDR2 sequences are DFQATT and SNEGSKA (reference sequence). The CDR3 sequence is 16 residues long. CDR3 coding DNA: TGCAGTACTAGAGATGCCGCTAGCGGGAGCTACAATGAGCAGTTCTTC. Its translation is CSTRDAASGSYNEQFF.

This clonotype showed up just a few times. The chain joins TRBV9 to TRBJ2-2; 11 nucleotides agree with TRBD2. Germline-derived CDR1 and CDR2 are SGDLS and YYNGEE. The CDR3 consists of 16 residues. After removal of 1 base from V and 3 bases from J, the junction contained 2 bases not matched to a gene. The CDR3 DNA reads as TGTGCCAGCAGCGTACTTAGCGGGAGGGACACCGGGGAGCTGTTTTTT. Residues: CASSVLSGRDTGELFF.

V gene TRBV9 combines with J gene TRBJ2-3; maybe TRBD2 (5 bases). The germline CDR1 and CDR2 sequences are SGDLS and YYNGEE. The CDR3 has 10 residues. Trimming removed 7 bases from V and 8 bases from J, with 8 bases in between. The CDR3 nucleotides are TGTGCCAGCGGAGGAGGTACGCAGTATTTT. The encoded protein is CASGGGTQYF.

This clonotype was picked up a small number of times. This sequence joins TRBV7-9 and TRBJ1-2; D perhaps matches TRBD1 (5 bases). The V and J ends lost 8 bases and 4 bases respectively, with 14 bases between them. This CDR3 spans 13 amino acids. In germline, CDR1 is SEHNR, CDR2 FQNEAQ (reference sequence). The CDR3 nucleotides read TGTGCCAGCTCTAATTCGGGGACCTATGGCTACACCTTC. Its translation: CASSNSGTYGYTF.

The rearrangement uses TRBV6-1 and TRBJ2-1; 14 bases line up with TRBD2. Germline V gene lookup returns CDR1 MNHNS and CDR2 SASEGT. V lost 8 bases, J lost 6 bases, and 3 bases stayed unmatched. CDR3 size: 14 residues. The CDR3 region is CASSGLAGVNEQFF. In DNA form, the CDR3 reads TGTGCCAGCTCGGGACTAGCGGGAGTCAATGAGCAGTTCTTC.

This clonotype was recorded at least ten times. The chain recombines TRBV30 with TRBJ1-4; D is unclear. Trimming removed 0 bases at V and 7 bases at J, with 9 bases between. The germline gives CDR1 GTSNPN, CDR2 SVGIG (reference sequence). CDR3 length: 13 residues. This CDR3 is CAWSVSTSEKLFF. Written as DNA, the CDR3 is TGTGCCTGGAGTGTGTCAACGAGTGAAAAACTGTTTTTT.

This clonotype has only a few counts. The chain links TRBV2 to TRBJ2-5; 8 bases are shared with TRBD1. V gave up 4 bases and J gave up 1 base; unmatched junction bases: 5. CDR1 SNHLY and CDR2 FYNNEI come from the germline V gene. The CDR3 is 15 amino acids. The CDR3: CASSGGQGLQETQYF. CDR3 nucleotides: TGTGCCAGCAGTGGAGGACAGGGACTCCAAGAGACCCAGTACTTC.

The table lists this clonotype with many counts. The rearrangement links TRBV2 to TRBJ2-1; a possible D gene is TRBD2 (6 bases). V was cut by 8 bases and J by 9 bases, with 20 bases left in between. This CDR3 contains 14 residues. The germline V gene encodes CDR1 SNHLY and CDR2 FYNNEI. Here the CDR3 reads CASRERPQIGEQFF. In DNA, the CDR3 is TGTGCCAGCCGGGAGCGTCCCCAGATAGGTGAGCAGTTCTTC.

The chain is built from TRBV11-2 and TRBJ2-1; 12 nucleotides line up with TRBD2. Looked up from germline, CDR1 is SGHAT and CDR2 is FQNNGV. The CDR3 totals 19 residues. Unmatched junction bases numbered 6, after V lost 0 bases and J lost 0 bases. CDR3 amino acids: CASSLDGLAGTSSYNEQFF. CDR3 DNA sequence: TGTGCCAGCAGCTTAGACGGACTAGCGGGAACTAGCTCCTACAATGAGCAGTTCTTC. The full variable domain, completed using reference TRBV11-2 and TRBJ2-1, is EAGVAQSPRYKIIEKRQSVAFWCNPISGHATLYWYQQILGQGPKLLIQFQNNGVVDDSQLPKDRFSAERLKGVDSTLKIQPAKLEDSAVYLCASSLDGLAGTSSYNEQFFGPGTRLTVL.